This T cell receptor (beta chain) derives from a study of blood T cell repertoires in COVID-19. Background on the study: Italy, Spain and the United States were the sources of the convalescent and acute COVID-19 samples. The analysed material was cDNA or gDNA that came from T cells, B-cell-depleted T cells, or PBMCs.

CDR1 is LGHDT and CDR2 is YNNKEL in the germline V gene (reference sequence). Trimming cost V 0 bases and J 7 bases, with 9 bases left between them. The CDR3 sequence is 13 residues long. The repertoire was sequenced with immunoSEQ multiplex PCR; TCRdb's copy has only in-frame clones and lacks some. The table records 200,000 to 300,000 clones, around 86% of them present only once. This clonotype originated in a woman aged 25 to 39 who had recovered from COVID-19. The chain uses TRBV3-1 (or the pseudogene TRBV3-2) and TRBJ1-1; the D is unclear. The sample was peripheral blood. CDR3 region: CASSQEERGEAFF. In DNA, the CDR3 is TGTGCCAGCAGCCAAGAAGAGCGGGGTGAAGCTTTCTTT.